Following are 20 T cell receptor beta chains from one sample sequenced in a study of Graves' ophthalmopathy and Graves' hyperthyroidism. Beta-chain TCR CDR3 regions were amplified from RNA transcripts. HTBI primers were used in a first-round RT-PCR, which preceded a second-round multiplex PCR. MiXCR was run by TCRdb on the multiplex PCR reads, yielding one entry per CDR3 protein. The table lists about 210,000 distinct CDR3 sequences, 25% to 30% of them singletons. Sequences were obtained from peripheral blood. These receptors were obtained from a man aged 45 to 65 with Graves' ophthalmopathy.

This clonotype was counted many times. This chain links TRBV11-2 with TRBJ2-7; D is uncertain. With 4 bases removed from V and 0 bases from J, the gap between germline ends came to 4 bases. The CDR3 totals 12 residues. Per the germline V gene, CDR1 is SGHAT and CDR2 is FQNNGV. CDR3 protein: CASSSVSYEQYF. Here the CDR3 DNA reads TGTGCCAGCAGCTCCGTCTCCTACGAGCAGTACTTC.

The rearrangement links TRBV28 to TRBJ2-4, with D unresolved. V shed 5 bases and J shed 0 bases, with 11 bases lying between them. Per the germline V gene, CDR1 is MDHEN and CDR2 is SYDVKM. This CDR3 is built from 15 residues. CDR3 sequence (DNA): TGTGCCAGCAGTCCCCCCGACTTAGCCAAAAACATTCAGTACTTC. Translated, it gives CASSPPDLAKNIQYF.

This clonotype occurred many times. The chain links TRBV6-4 to TRBJ2-2; a weak D match, TRBD2 (6 bases). The length of the CDR3 is 15 residues. V was pared by 0 bases and J by 2 bases, with 7 bases between. Per germline, CDR1 MRHNA and CDR2 SNTAGT. CDR3 residues: CASSDSGLNTGELFF. For the CDR3, the DNA is TGTGCCAGCAGTGACTCGGGACTTAACACCGGGGAGCTGTTTTTT.

V is TRBV6-1 and J is TRBJ1-1; 9 bases map to TRBD1. J lost 4 bases, V lost 6 bases, and 9 bases had no gene match. The V gene's germline CDR1 is MNHNS and CDR2 SASEGT. The CDR3 spans 15 residues. This chain's CDR3 is CASRNTGGAGTEAFF. In DNA, the CDR3 is TGTGCCAGCAGGAACACAGGGGGCGCGGGCACTGAAGCTTTCTTT.

The chain links TRBV11-2 to TRBJ2-5; 7 bases agree with TRBD2. The V gene's germline CDR1 is SGHAT and CDR2 FQNNGV. The CDR3 runs 13 residues. V lost 5 bases, J lost 5 bases, and 5 bases stayed unmatched. The CDR3 loop reads CASSTSDRETQYF. CDR3 coding DNA: TGTGCCAGCAGCACTAGCGATCGGGAGACCCAGTACTTC.

This clonotype was picked up a small number of times. The gene calls are TRBV6-1 and TRBJ1-3, with D maybe TRBD1 (5 bases). The V end was cut by 7 bases, the J end by 4 bases, with 5 bases between. The germline V gene has CDR1 MNHNS and CDR2 SASEGT. This CDR3 spans 11 amino acids. CDR3 in amino acids: CASNRGNTIYF. The CDR3 coding sequence is TGTGCCAGCAACAGGGGAAACACCATATATTTT.

This clonotype was counted at least ten times. The genes are TRBV28 and TRBJ2-7; possible D gene TRBD2, 5 bases. The CDR3 is 12 residues long. CDR1 and CDR2 from the germline V gene are MDHEN and SYDVKM. Trimming removed 2 bases from V and 7 bases from J, with 9 bases in between. The CDR3 reads CASSLTGWEQYF. The CDR3 nucleotides are TGTGCCAGCAGTTTAACGGGGTGGGAGCAGTACTTC.

This clonotype came up many times. The chain links TRBV5-1 to TRBJ2-4; perhaps TRBD1 as D (5 bases). The CDR3 spans 16 residues. Trimming left V 0 bases short and J 0 bases short, with 10 bases between. Germline V gene lookup returns CDR1 SGHRS and CDR2 YFSETQ. This CDR3 is CASSLAGAIAKNIQYF. CDR3 bases: TGCGCCAGCAGCTTGGCTGGGGCCATAGCCAAAAACATTCAGTACTTC.

The table lists this clonotype with many counts. V and J are TRBV4-3 and TRBJ1-6, with no clear D. Trimming pared 0 bases from V and 0 bases from J, leaving 12 bases between. The CDR3 covers 18 residues. Germline CDR1 and CDR2: LGHNA and YSLEER. The CDR3 loop is CASSQEKPKSSYNSPLHF. In DNA, the CDR3 is TGCGCCAGCAGCCAAGAGAAACCGAAGAGCTCCTATAATTCACCCCTCCACTTT.

This clonotype has a count of ten or more. The chain carries TRBV29-1 and TRBJ1-1; 7 positions match TRBD1. V trimming: 5 bases; J trimming: 1 base; junction bases outside the gene matches: 4. The germline V gene has CDR1 SQVTM and CDR2 ANQGSEA. CDR3 size: 13 residues. Written as DNA, the CDR3 is TGCAGCGTTATGACAGGGACGAACACTGAAGCTTTCTTT. This gives the protein CSVMTGTNTEAFF. The variable domain in full, completed from reference TRBV29-1 and TRBJ1-1, reads SAVISQKPSRDICQRGTSLTIQCQVDSQVTMMFWYRQQPGQSLTLIATANQGSEATYESGFVIDKFPISRPNLTFSTLTVSNMSPEDSSIYLCSVMTGTNTEAFFGQGTRLTVV.

This rearrangement joins TRBV12-3 or TRBV12-4 to TRBJ1-1; D uncertain. This CDR3 is built from 13 residues. V lost 4 bases and J 6 bases, leaving 12 bases between the germline ends. CDR3 in amino acids: CASSYKQRAEAFF. The CDR3 region has the DNA TGTGCCAGCAGTTACAAACAGCGGGCTGAAGCTTTCTTT.

This clonotype was recorded at least ten times. This chain links TRBV20-1 with TRBJ2-5, with 8 nucleotides matching TRBD1. The CDR3 consists of 13 residues. J gave up 5 bases and V 5 bases, and 7 bases lay outside the gene matches. The germline gives CDR1 DFQATT, CDR2 SNEGSKA (reference sequence). In DNA, the CDR3 is TGCAGTGCTCCCCAGGGGGCGCGGGAGACCCAGTACTTC. It specifies CSAPQGARETQYF.

This clonotype came up many times. The rearrangement uses TRBV4-1 and TRBJ2-7; TRBD2 is a possible D gene (6 bases). The V end lost 4 bases, the J end lost 4 bases, and 20 bases lay between the germline ends. Germline CDR1 MGHRA, CDR2 YSYEKL. The CDR3 covers 16 residues. The DNA for the CDR3 is TGCGCCAGCAGCCCGACTAGTTCGTTTATATTATACGAGCAGTACTTC. Protein sequence: CASSPTSSFILYEQYF.

In this sample, this clonotype turned up many times. The V call is TRBV6-2 or TRBV6-3, the J call TRBJ1-1; D remains unclear. The CDR3 extends over 14 amino acids. Germline lookup yields CDR1 MNHEY and CDR2 SVGEGT. Trimming cost V 2 bases and J 4 bases, with 11 bases left between them. CDR3 loop: CASSYRPGRTEAFF. In nucleotides, the CDR3 is TGTGCCAGCAGTTACCGTCCGGGTCGCACTGAAGCTTTCTTT.

This clonotype was seen many times. The V and J genes are TRBV6-1 and TRBJ2-7, with unresolved D. Trimming cost V 6 bases and J 3 bases, with 9 bases left between them. CDR3 length: 12 residues. Germline CDR1 is MNHNS and CDR2 is SASEGT. CDR3 nucleotide sequence: TGTGCCAGCAGGGCCCCTAACTACGAGCAGTACTTC. Translated, it gives CASRAPNYEQYF.

This clonotype has only one observation. The V and J genes are TRBV6-5 and TRBJ2-5; possible D gene TRBD2, 5 bases. Germline V lookup: CDR1 MNHEY, CDR2 SVGAGI. With 0 bases removed from V and 4 bases from J, the gap between germline ends came to 12 bases. The CDR3 consists of 15 residues. The DNA for the CDR3 is TGTGCCAGCAGTTACTCTCGAGGGATGGGAGAGACCCAGTACTTC. Amino acids: CASSYSRGMGETQYF.

This clonotype appeared many times. The chain uses TRBV28 and TRBJ1-2; 7 bases match TRBD1. The J segment lost 10 bases and the V segment lost 7 bases, leaving 15 bases of the junction unmatched. CDR1 is MDHEN and CDR2 is SYDVKM in the germline V gene. This CDR3 comprises 14 residues. The CDR3 here is CASKNSGTVLFYTF. The CDR3, as DNA: TGTGCCAGCAAAAACTCCGGGACAGTCTTATTCTACACCTTC.

This clonotype was found a few times. This chain links TRBV7-8 with TRBJ2-1; D is possibly TRBD1 (6 bases). Trimming stripped 5 bases from V and 8 bases from J, with 16 bases between. The CDR3 is made up of 14 amino acids. Germline V gene data show CDR1 as SGHVS and CDR2 as FQNEAQ. CDR3 sequence reads: CASSPGTGQDEQFF. In DNA form, the CDR3 reads TGTGCCAGCAGCCCAGGTACAGGGCAAGATGAGCAGTTCTTC.

The rearrangement uses TRBV12-3 or TRBV12-4 and TRBJ1-1, with no clear D. This CDR3 spans 16 amino acids. V was cut by 0 bases and J by 7 bases, with 18 bases left in between. CDR3 DNA sequence: TGTGCCAGCAGTTTAGCGTTGAGAGTCGCGGTGGATGAAGCTTTCTTT. Amino acid sequence: CASSLALRVAVDEAFF.

This chain uses TRBV6-1 with TRBJ1-6; D not resolved. Deletions cut 6 bases from V and 7 bases from J, with 4 bases between. The CDR3 loop spans 11 amino acids. CDR1 is MNHNS and CDR2 is SASEGT in the germline V gene. The CDR3 nucleotides read TGTGCCAGCAGGTCCAATTCACCCCTCCACTTT. Amino acids: CASRSNSPLHF.